Below, 15 T cell receptor beta chains from the same sample are listed, as sequenced in a study of blood T cell repertoires in COVID-19 (dated by TCRdb to 2020 to 2022). Library prep was done by the immunoSEQ multiplex PCR assay. TCRdb holds this immuneACCESS table with in-frame rearrangements only. Some clones are missing; in checked studies, unresolved V genes explain under half, and the rest has no known cause. The sample table shows approximately 260,000 clones, and 85% to 90% are seen once. Approximately 1.8% of the sample lies in the top ten. Sequenced material: PBMCs or T cells enriched from blood (not recorded which). These receptors all come from a woman in her sixties who had recovered from COVID-19.

For the CDR3, the DNA is TGTGCCAGCAGCTTTACAGGGTTAAACTATGGCTACACCTTC. Residues: CASSFTGLNYGYTF. The rearrangement joins TRBV7-9 to TRBJ1-2; D perhaps matches TRBD1 (6 bases). The CDR3 sequence is 14 residues long. Trimming took 3 bases from V and 2 from J, leaving 10 bases between them. Germline-derived CDR1 and CDR2 are SEHNR and FQNEAQ (reference sequence).

This sequence joins TRBV7-2 and TRBJ2-1; possible D gene TRBD2, 6 bases. Trimming took 1 base from V and 7 from J, leaving 14 bases between them. The CDR3 is 15 residues long. CDR1 is SGHTA and CDR2 is FQGNSA in the germline V gene. The CDR3 is CASSLEFAGRNEQFF. The CDR3 DNA reads as TGTGCCAGCAGCTTAGAGTTCGCGGGGCGGAATGAGCAGTTCTTC.

The gene calls are TRBV6-1 and TRBJ2-1, with D unclear. Trimming removed 0 bases at V and 3 bases at J, with 9 bases between. Germline lookup yields CDR1 MNHNS and CDR2 SASEGT. CDR3 length: 15 amino acids. CDR3 bases: TGTGCCAGCAGTGAAGCCGACACAATCTACAATGAGCAGTTCTTC. It yields the protein CASSEADTIYNEQFF.

The genes are TRBV12-3 or TRBV12-4 and TRBJ2-3; no reliable D call. The CDR3 is 12 amino acids. V gave up 7 bases and J gave up 5 bases, with 10 bases separating them. CDR3 nucleotides: TGTGCCAGCAAAGACCGCGGAGATACGCAGTATTTT. Translated, it gives CASKDRGDTQYF.

The chain has TRBV19 and TRBJ1-5, with 8 bases that match TRBD1. Unmatched junction bases numbered 12, after V lost 7 bases and J lost 1 base. CDR1 LNHDA and CDR2 SQIVND come from the germline V gene (reference sequence). This CDR3 comprises 17 residues. In DNA, the CDR3 is TGTGCCAGTACTTTTGACAGGGGAAGTAGGAGCAATCAGCCCCAGCATTTT. Encoded protein: CASTFDRGSRSNQPQHF.

The V gene is TRBV5-1, the J gene TRBJ1-1; 7 nucleotides align to TRBD1. The ends lost 0 bases at V and 4 bases at J; junction bases unmatched: 9. Germline assignment: CDR1 SGHRS and CDR2 YFSETQ. The length of the CDR3 is 16 residues. The DNA for the CDR3 is TGCGCCAGCAGCTTGGATACAGGGGTTGGTGGCACTGAAGCTTTCTTT. This sequence encodes CASSLDTGVGGTEAFF.

The chain is built from TRBV29-1 and TRBJ1-2; D not certain. V was pared by 7 bases and J by 4 bases, with 13 bases between. CDR1 and CDR2 from the germline V gene are SQVTM and ANQGSEA. There are 12 residues in the CDR3. In DNA form, the CDR3 reads TGCAGCGAGCAGCGGCCTTTCTATGGCTACACCTTC. Residues: CSEQRPFYGYTF.

The chain couples TRBV28 to TRBJ1-5; no definite D call. The CDR3 is 11 amino acids. Germline CDR1 is MDHEN and CDR2 is SYDVKM. V lost 3 bases and J 7 bases, leaving 4 bases between the germline ends. This chain's CDR3 is CASSFVQPQHF. The CDR3 coding sequence is TGTGCCAGCAGTTTCGTACAGCCCCAGCATTTT.

J is TRBJ2-7 and V is TRBV11-2, with D possibly matching TRBD1 (5 bases). The CDR3 contains 15 residues. Trimming removed 8 bases at V and 3 bases at J, with 20 bases between. Germline V CDR1 and CDR2: SGHAT, FQNNGV. The CDR3 here is CASRYLRDPVYEQYF. CDR3 coding DNA: TGTGCCAGCCGATACCTCAGGGATCCAGTCTACGAGCAGTACTTC. Full variable domain (outside the CDR3, taken from reference TRBV11-2 and TRBJ2-7): EAGVAQSPRYKIIEKRQSVAFWCNPISGHATLYWYQQILGQGPKLLIQFQNNGVVDDSQLPKDRFSAERLKGVDSTLKIQPAKLEDSAVYLCASRYLRDPVYEQYFGPGTRLTVT.

This chain links TRBV5-1 with TRBJ1-4; no clear D. This CDR3 spans 12 amino acids. Germline loops: CDR1 SGHRS, CDR2 YFSETQ. V lost 5 bases and J lost 7, with 9 bases in between. The CDR3 loop reads CASRFEGEKLFF. The CDR3 DNA reads TGCGCCAGCAGGTTTGAGGGTGAAAAACTGTTTTTT.

This chain uses TRBV2 with TRBJ1-2; D unclear. With 2 bases removed from V and 4 bases from J, the gap between germline ends came to 11 bases. Germline V lookup: CDR1 SNHLY, CDR2 FYNNEI. This CDR3 has 14 amino acids. The CDR3 spells CASSERRGTYGYTF. The CDR3, as DNA: TGTGCCAGCAGTGAACGTCGTGGCACCTATGGCTACACCTTC. Combining the CDR3 with reference TRBV2 and TRBJ1-2 gives the whole variable domain EPEVTQTPSHQVTQMGQEVILRCVPISNHLYFYWYRQILGQKVEFLVSFYNNEISEKSEIFDDQFSVERPDGSNFTLKIRSTKLEDSAMYFCASSERRGTYGYTFGSGTRLTVV.

V and J are TRBV2 and TRBJ2-7, with 9 bases fitting TRBD2. The germline CDR1 and CDR2 sequences are SNHLY and FYNNEI. This CDR3 contains 14 residues. The J segment lost 4 bases and the V segment lost 6 bases, leaving 7 bases of the junction unmatched. The DNA of the CDR3 is TGTGCCAGCAGCGACGGGCGGGGGGGGTACGAGCAGTACTTC. Its protein product is CASSDGRGGYEQYF. Full variable domain (missing parts from reference TRBV2 and TRBJ2-7): EPEVTQTPSHQVTQMGQEVILRCVPISNHLYFYWYRQILGQKVEFLVSFYNNEISEKSEIFDDQFSVERPDGSNFTLKIRSTKLEDSAMYFCASSDGRGGYEQYFGPGTRLTVT.

The chain has TRBV6-1 and TRBJ1-1; D possibly corresponds to TRBD1 (5 bases). This CDR3 region has 15 residues. V gave up 0 bases and J gave up 4 bases, with 12 bases separating them. Germline V gives CDR1 MNHNS, CDR2 SASEGT. Here the CDR3 reads CASSEAGGGGTEAFF. DNA for the CDR3: TGTGCCAGCAGTGAAGCGGGCGGCGGGGGCACTGAAGCTTTCTTT.

The gene calls are TRBV14 and TRBJ2-4; TRBD1 matches at 10 bases. The germline V gene has CDR1 SGHDN and CDR2 FVKESK. This CDR3 spans 15 amino acids. J gave up 7 bases and V 4 bases, and 7 bases lay outside the gene matches. CDR3 protein: CASSLPTGGRNIQYF. Written as DNA, the CDR3 is TGTGCCAGCAGCCTACCGACAGGGGGCAGGAACATTCAGTACTTC.

Here the CDR3 reads CASSFYAGDTGELFF. For the CDR3, the DNA is TGTGCCAGCAGTTTCTATGCCGGGGACACCGGGGAGCTGTTTTTT. This chain joins TRBV28 and TRBJ2-2, with a tentative D call TRBD2 (5 bases). The CDR3 has 15 amino acids. The germline V gene has CDR1 MDHEN and CDR2 SYDVKM. V shed 3 bases and J shed 3 bases, with 11 bases lying between them.